A selection of T cell receptor beta chains follows, all from one sample in a study of blood T cells in healthy people across ages. TCRdb called the 5' RACE reads again in MiXCR, with one record for every CDR3 protein. The data contain over 300,000 distinct CDR3 sequences, approximately 51% of them singletons. The sample taken for sequencing was blood. The receptor source for this set is a man aged 55 to 70 in good health. Both conserved end residues are part of each CDR3. Fields, in order: J gene, V gene, D gene, clone size, CDR3 protein, CDR3 DNA. The D gene is left open where the match is weak. A row's size may be missing; if present it is once, few, many or a size class.

>TRBJ2-3|TRBV9|TRBD2|.
CASSVGLAGGHGDTQYF
TGTGCCAGCAGCGTAGGTCTAGCGGGGGGGCATGGAGATACGCAGTATTTT
>TRBJ2-7|TRBV9|.|.
CASSPGRAEPVEQYF
TGTGCCAGCAGCCCGGGACGAGCGGAGCCGGTGGAGCAGTACTTC
>TRBJ1-1|TRBV28|.|.
CASLGVVGAEAFF
TGTGCCAGCCTAGGGGTGGTTGGGGCTGAAGCTTTCTTT
>TRBJ2-7|TRBV27|TRBD1|.
CASSPIQTGFDEQYF
TGTGCCAGCAGTCCGATCCAGACAGGGTTCGACGAGCAGTACTTC
>TRBJ2-5|TRBV10-3|TRBD1|.
CAISETGGGETQYF
TGTGCCATCAGTGAGACAGGGGGCGGGGAGACCCAGTACTTC
>TRBJ2-1|TRBV6-2/TRBV6-3|.|.
CASSYGQPNNEQFF
TGTGCCAGCAGTTATGGACAGCCAAACAATGAGCAGTTCTTC
>TRBJ2-4|TRBV20-1|.|.
CSANFNSKNIQYF
TGCAGTGCTAATTTCAATTCCAAAAACATTCAGTACTTC
>TRBJ2-7|TRBV6-2/TRBV6-3|.|.
CASTRDLAYEQYF
TGTGCCAGTACCCGGGACCTAGCCTACGAGCAGTACTTC
>TRBJ1-2|TRBV28|.|.
CASLPTGHYGYTF
TGTGCCAGCTTACCTACAGGGCACTATGGCTACACCTTC
>TRBJ2-7|TRBV7-2|TRBD1|.
CASSRGQGAFEQYF
TGTGCCAGCAGCCGGGGACAGGGGGCCTTCGAGCAGTACTTC
>TRBJ2-1|TRBV5-1|TRBD1|.
CASSAGQGPYNEQFF
TGCGCCAGCAGCGCCGGACAGGGCCCGTACAATGAGCAGTTCTTC
>TRBJ2-3|TRBV20-1|TRBD2|few
CSATGAPSGRALGDTQYF
TGCAGTGCTACGGGAGCTCCTAGCGGGAGGGCCTTGGGAGATACGCAGTATTTT
>TRBJ1-2|TRBV7-2|.|.
CASSSIPGSGGYTF
TGTGCCAGCAGCTCTATACCAGGGTCAGGGGGCTACACCTTC
>TRBJ2-3|TRBV4-2|.|.
CASSQGEQGTDTQYF
TGTGCCAGCAGCCAAGGGGAACAGGGCACAGATACGCAGTATTTT
>TRBJ2-7|TRBV11-3|.|few
CASSLGTEASYEQYF
TGTGCCAGCAGCTTAGGGACCGAAGCCTCCTACGAGCAGTACTTC
>TRBJ1-1|TRBV30|TRBD1|.
CAWNQPPGQGARNTEAFF
TGTGCCTGGAACCAACCTCCGGGACAGGGGGCGAGGAACACTGAAGCTTTCTTT
>TRBJ2-3|TRBV12-3/TRBV12-4|.|once
CASSLSRGSTDTQYF
TGTGCCAGCAGTTTGAGTAGAGGCAGCACAGATACGCAGTATTTT
>TRBJ2-3|TRBV29-1|.|.
CSAEQDSDTQYF
TGCAGCGCCGAACAGGATTCAGATACGCAGTATTTT
>TRBJ2-1|TRBV6-7|.|few
CASSYSRSANEQFF
TGTGCCAGCAGTTACTCTCGATCGGCCAATGAGCAGTTCTTC
>TRBJ1-2|TRBV5-5|.|.
CASRLQGKNYGYTF
TGTGCCAGCAGACTACAGGGAAAGAACTATGGCTACACCTTC
>TRBJ2-7|TRBV14|TRBD1|many
CASSPSRTGWFSYEQYF
TGTGCCAGCAGCCCGAGCCGGACAGGGTGGTTTTCCTACGAGCAGTACTTC
>TRBJ2-5|TRBV29-1|.|few
CSVITGGGETQYF
TGCAGCGTTATCACAGGGGGGGGAGAGACCCAGTACTTC
>TRBJ2-1|TRBV12-3/TRBV12-4|.|.
CASSPVGVTYDEQFF
TGTGCCAGCAGCCCAGTGGGGGTCACCTACGATGAGCAGTTCTTC
>TRBJ2-7|TRBV27|.|few
CASSVSPRMEQYF
TGTGCCAGCAGTGTATCTCCCAGAATGGAGCAGTACTTC
>TRBJ2-3|TRBV20-1|TRBD1|many
CSASGQAMGTDTQYF
TGCAGTGCTAGTGGACAGGCTATGGGCACAGATACGCAGTATTTT
>TRBJ1-5|TRBV3-1|.|.
CASSQVVGQVPQHF
TGTGCCAGCAGCCAAGTTGTAGGGCAGGTGCCCCAGCATTTT
>TRBJ2-1|TRBV20-1|.|.
CSAPPGYPGNEQFF
TGCAGTGCCCCCCCAGGGTATCCGGGCAATGAGCAGTTCTTC
>TRBJ2-3|TRBV24-1|.|many
CATSDPRPGGTDTQYF
TGTGCCACCAGTGACCCCCGCCCAGGGGGCACAGATACGCAGTATTTT
>TRBJ2-3|TRBV29-1|TRBD2|few
CSVDGLGTDTQYF
TGCAGCGTTGATGGACTAGGGACAGATACGCAGTATTTT
>TRBJ2-1|TRBV20-1|TRBD2|.
CSARVAGGPGEQFF
TGCAGTGCTAGAGTCGCGGGAGGGCCGGGGGAGCAGTTCTTC
>TRBJ2-1|TRBV18|TRBD2|.
CASSPETSGRLFF
TGTGCCAGCTCACCGGAGACTAGCGGGAGGCTGTTCTTC
>TRBJ2-1|TRBV7-2|TRBD1|few
CASSQGTAWNEQFF
TGTGCCAGCAGCCAAGGGACAGCTTGGAATGAGCAGTTCTTC
>TRBJ2-1|TRBV18|.|many
CASSRWGPNNEQFF
TGTGCCAGCTCACGGTGGGGGCCCAATAATGAGCAGTTCTTC
>TRBJ2-1|TRBV14|.|few
CASSQAAGGKFF
TGTGCCAGCAGCCAGGCGGCAGGCGGCAAGTTCTTC
>TRBJ2-4|TRBV5-6|TRBD2|many
CASSLTSGGLAKNIQYF
TGTGCCAGCAGCTTGACTAGCGGGGGACTAGCCAAAAACATTCAGTACTTC
>TRBJ2-7|TRBV6-2/TRBV6-3|TRBD1|many
CASSSSNRGIYEQYF
TGTGCCAGCAGTTCTTCAAACAGGGGGATCTACGAGCAGTACTTC
>TRBJ2-1|TRBV29-1|.|.
CSVLPAVSYNEQFF
TGCAGCGTTCTGCCAGCGGTTTCCTACAATGAGCAGTTCTTC
>TRBJ2-1|TRBV6-5|TRBD1|many
CASRPNRGSSYNEQFF
TGTGCCAGCAGGCCCAACAGGGGAAGCTCCTACAATGAGCAGTTCTTC
>TRBJ2-1|TRBV7-2|.|.
CASSRTPVNEQFF
TGTGCCAGCAGCAGGACCCCCGTGAATGAGCAGTTCTTC
>TRBJ1-2|TRBV10-2|.|few
CASSPDLGNYGYTF
TGCGCCAGCAGCCCGGACCTGGGCAACTATGGCTACACCTTC
>TRBJ2-1|TRBV21-1|.|few
CASSNSGQGYEQFF
TGTGCCAGCAGCAACTCAGGACAGGGGTATGAGCAGTTCTTC
>TRBJ1-2|TRBV6-5|.|.
CAISGGGEYGYTF
TGTGCCATCTCCGGGGGCGGGGAGTATGGCTACACCTTC
>TRBJ2-1|TRBV18|.|.
CASSVDRGGGSHKNEQFF
TGTGCCAGCTCCGTCGACCGGGGCGGGGGCTCACACAAAAATGAGCAGTTCTTC
>TRBJ1-4|TRBV9|.|once
CASSAGTAGEKLFF
TGTGCCAGCAGCGCCGGGACGGCGGGGGAAAAACTGTTTTTT
>TRBJ2-1|TRBV6-2/TRBV6-3|.|few
CASSKDLALSYNEQFF
TGTGCCAGCAGTAAGGACTTAGCCCTCTCCTACAATGAGCAGTTCTTC
>TRBJ2-7|TRBV12-5|TRBD2|.
CASGDSGYNEQYF
TGTGCTAGTGGTGATAGCGGGTACAATGAGCAGTACTTC
>TRBJ2-7|TRBV29-1|TRBD1|.
CSALTGKGYEQYF
TGCAGCGCTTTGACAGGGAAAGGGTACGAGCAGTACTTC
>TRBJ2-7|TRBV7-2|TRBD2|.
CASSWGGYSYEQYF
TGTGCCAGCAGCTGGGGGGGGTACTCCTACGAGCAGTACTTC
>TRBJ2-1|TRBV6-2/TRBV6-3|TRBD2|.
CASSPPGLAGGPSYNEQFF
TGTGCCAGCAGCCCTCCGGGACTAGCGGGAGGGCCCTCCTACAATGAGCAGTTCTTC
>TRBJ2-1|TRBV11-1|.|few
CASSLADSSYNEQFF
TGTGCCAGCAGCTTAGCGGACAGCTCCTACAATGAGCAGTTCTTC
>TRBJ2-3|TRBV29-1|.|.
CSVEEGPDTQYF
TGCAGCGTTGAGGAGGGACCAGATACGCAGTATTTT
>TRBJ2-1|TRBV7-2|TRBD2|many
CASSLSGTSGRVEQFF
TGTGCCAGCAGCTTGTCCGGGACTAGCGGGAGAGTTGAGCAGTTCTTC
>TRBJ2-4|TRBV29-1|TRBD1|few
CSVTGQGKNIQYF
TGCAGCGTGACGGGACAGGGAAAAAACATTCAGTACTTC
>TRBJ1-4|TRBV6-6|.|.
CASNSYMGPSKLFF
TGTGCCAGCAATTCATATATGGGGCCTTCAAAACTGTTTTTT
>TRBJ2-3|TRBV9|.|.
CASSVGVGSGTDTQYF
TGTGCCAGCAGCGTAGGGGTCGGGAGCGGCACAGATACGCAGTATTTT
>TRBJ2-3|TRBV7-2|.|.
CASSTRRGDTQYF
TGTGCCAGCAGCACTCGGAGGGGCGATACGCAGTATTTT
>TRBJ2-5|TRBV6-6|.|.
CATRDSQETQYF
TGTGCCACCCGGGACTCCCAAGAGACCCAGTACTTC
>TRBJ2-6|TRBV6-6|.|.
CASSYGSGFGANVLTF
TGTGCCAGCAGTTATGGGTCGGGATTTGGGGCCAACGTCCTGACTTTC
>TRBJ2-3|TRBV7-3|TRBD1|.
CASSSHQGDTDTQYF
TGTGCCAGCAGCTCCCACCAGGGGGACACAGATACGCAGTATTTT
>TRBJ2-7|TRBV6-5|.|.
CASNPNGLGFYKQYF
TGTGCCAGCAATCCGAATGGCTTGGGGTTCTACAAGCAGTACTTC